The 5 T cell receptor beta chains given below trace back to one sample, sequenced in a study of blood T cell repertoires in COVID-19. Assay: immunoSEQ multiplex PCR; the TCRdb copy retains only in-frame clones and omits some. The sample carries about 250,000 clones, about 84% recorded once. The sequenced material came from peripheral blood. The receptors were sampled from a woman aged 80 or over with COVID-19, enrolled during active disease.

This sequence joins TRBV20-1 and TRBJ1-2; D unresolved. V dropped 6 bases and J dropped 4 bases, with 9 bases sitting between them. Germline V gene lookup returns CDR1 DFQATT and CDR2 SNEGSKA (reference sequence). CDR3 length equals 11 residues. CDR3 sequence reads: CSAPESYGYTF. In DNA form, the CDR3 reads TGCAGTGCCCCGGAGTCCTATGGCTACACCTTC.

This clone was found a few times. The CDR3 region is CASRLAEINNEQFF. The CDR3 DNA is TGTGCCAGCAGACTAGCGGAGATAAACAATGAGCAGTTCTTC. The rearrangement uses TRBV5-4 and TRBJ2-1, with 8 bases that match TRBD2. The CDR3 covers 14 residues. Per the germline V gene, CDR1 is SGHNT and CDR2 is YYREEE (reference sequence). The V gene end was trimmed by 5 bases and the J gene end by 5 bases; junction bases not matched to a gene: 6.

The rearrangement uses TRBV7-2 and TRBJ1-2; maybe TRBD1 (6 bases). Trimming took 5 bases from V and 5 from J, leaving 18 bases between them. This CDR3 is built from 15 residues. Per germline, CDR1 SGHTA and CDR2 FQGNSA. The CDR3, as DNA: TGTGCCAGCAGCGAACAGGGCCCGGTTAAGTATGGCTACACCTTC. Its protein product is CASSEQGPVKYGYTF. Looking up the rest from reference TRBV7-2 and TRBJ1-2 gives the full variable domain: GAGVSQSPSNKVTEKGKDVELRCDPISGHTALYWYRQSLGQGLEFLIYFQGNSAPDKSGLPSDRFSAERTGGSVSTLTIQRTQQEDSAVYLCASSEQGPVKYGYTFGSGTRLTVV.

The chain recombines TRBV12-3 or TRBV12-4 with TRBJ1-1; TRBD1 matches at 7 bases. This CDR3 contains 13 residues. With 6 bases clipped from V and 7 bases from J, the junction kept 8 bases outside the gene matches. This CDR3 is CASSRGTVVEAFF. The CDR3 DNA follows: TGTGCCAGCAGCCGAGGGACAGTAGTTGAAGCTTTCTTT.

This clone has a single count. CDR3 residues: CASSPQAGGRVDTQYF. The CDR3 DNA reads as TGTGCCAGCAGCCCCCAAGCGGGGGGGCGGGTAGATACGCAGTATTTT. The genes are TRBV5-6 and TRBJ2-3; 10 positions agree with TRBD2. The V and J ends lost 4 bases and 5 bases, in that order; junction bases with no gene match: 10. The CDR3 spans 16 residues. CDR1 SGHDT and CDR2 YYEEEE come from the germline V gene.